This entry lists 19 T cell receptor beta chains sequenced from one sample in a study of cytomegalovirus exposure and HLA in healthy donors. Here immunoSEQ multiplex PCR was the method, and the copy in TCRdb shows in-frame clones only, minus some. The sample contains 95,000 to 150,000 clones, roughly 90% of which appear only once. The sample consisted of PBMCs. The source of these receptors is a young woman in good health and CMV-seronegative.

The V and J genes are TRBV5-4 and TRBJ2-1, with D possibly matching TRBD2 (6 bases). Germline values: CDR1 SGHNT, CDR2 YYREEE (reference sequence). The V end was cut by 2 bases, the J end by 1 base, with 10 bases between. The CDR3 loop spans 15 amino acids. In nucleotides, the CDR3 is TGTGCCAGCAGCTTACCGGGACTGTCCTACAATGAGCAGTTCTTC. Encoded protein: CASSLPGLSYNEQFF.

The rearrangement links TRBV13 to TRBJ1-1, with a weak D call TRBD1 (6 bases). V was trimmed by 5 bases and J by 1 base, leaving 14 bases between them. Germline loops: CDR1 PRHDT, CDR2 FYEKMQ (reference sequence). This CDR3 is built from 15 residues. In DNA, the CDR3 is TGTGCCAGCAGCCTCGGGGGGCGCGAGAACACTGAAGCTTTCTTT. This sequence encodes CASSLGGRENTEAFF.

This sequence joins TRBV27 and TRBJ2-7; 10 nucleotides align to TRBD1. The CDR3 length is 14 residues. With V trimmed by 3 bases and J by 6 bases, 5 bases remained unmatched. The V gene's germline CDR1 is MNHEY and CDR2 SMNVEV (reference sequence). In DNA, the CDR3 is TGTGCCAGCAGTTTTGGGACAGGGGATTTCGAGCAGTACTTC. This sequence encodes CASSFGTGDFEQYF.

The CDR3, as DNA: TGTGCCAGCAGCTTTGAAGCCCGGCAGTATTTT. It translates to CASSFEARQYF. The chain carries TRBV13 and TRBJ2-3; D is undetermined. The length of the CDR3 is 11 residues. Germline values: CDR1 PRHDT, CDR2 FYEKMQ (reference sequence). Trimming took off 3 bases at V and 11 bases at J, with 9 bases between the two ends.

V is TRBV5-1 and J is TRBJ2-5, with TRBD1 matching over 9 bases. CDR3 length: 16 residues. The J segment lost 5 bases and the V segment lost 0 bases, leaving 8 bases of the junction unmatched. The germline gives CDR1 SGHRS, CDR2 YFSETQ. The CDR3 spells CASSLEPGQGGETQYF. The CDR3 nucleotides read TGCGCCAGCAGCTTGGAGCCGGGACAGGGCGGGGAGACCCAGTACTTC. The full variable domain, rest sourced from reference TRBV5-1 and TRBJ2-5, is KAGVTQTPRYLIKTRGQQVTLSCSPISGHRSVSWYQQTPGQGLQFLFEYFSETQRNKGNFPGRFSGRQFSNSRSEMNVSTLELGDSALYLCASSLEPGQGGETQYFGPGTRLLVL.

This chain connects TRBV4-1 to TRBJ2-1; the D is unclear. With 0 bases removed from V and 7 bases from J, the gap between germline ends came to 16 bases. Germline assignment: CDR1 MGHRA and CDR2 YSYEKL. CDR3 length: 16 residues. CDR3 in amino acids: CASSQDVSINSNEQFF. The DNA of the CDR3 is TGCGCCAGCAGCCAAGATGTCTCCATAAACTCAAATGAGCAGTTCTTC.

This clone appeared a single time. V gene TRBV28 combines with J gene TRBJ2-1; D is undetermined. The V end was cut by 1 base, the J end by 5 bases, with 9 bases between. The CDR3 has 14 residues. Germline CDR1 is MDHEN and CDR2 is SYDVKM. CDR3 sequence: CASSLSGSHNEQFF. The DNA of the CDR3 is TGTGCCAGCAGTTTATCAGGCTCTCACAATGAGCAGTTCTTC.

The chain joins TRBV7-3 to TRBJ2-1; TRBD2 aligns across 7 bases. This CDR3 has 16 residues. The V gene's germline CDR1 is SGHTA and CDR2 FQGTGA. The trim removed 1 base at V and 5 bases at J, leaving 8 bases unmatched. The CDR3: CASSLSGRAGNNEQFF. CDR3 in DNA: TGTGCCAGCAGCTTAAGTGGGAGGGCCGGCAACAATGAGCAGTTCTTC.

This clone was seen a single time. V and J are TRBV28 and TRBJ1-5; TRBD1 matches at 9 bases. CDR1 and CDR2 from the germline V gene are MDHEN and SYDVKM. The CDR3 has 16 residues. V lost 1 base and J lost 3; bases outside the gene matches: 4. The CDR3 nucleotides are TGTGCCAGCAGTTTATACCGGGACAGGGACAATCAGCCCCAGCATTTT. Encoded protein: CASSLYRDRDNQPQHF.

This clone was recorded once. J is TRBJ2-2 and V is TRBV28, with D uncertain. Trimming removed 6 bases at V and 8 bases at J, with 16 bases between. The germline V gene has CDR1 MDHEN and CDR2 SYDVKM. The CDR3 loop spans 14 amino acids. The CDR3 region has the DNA TGTGCCAGCAGACCCGAGGTCCCGAAGGGGGAGCTGTTTTTT. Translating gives CASRPEVPKGELFF.

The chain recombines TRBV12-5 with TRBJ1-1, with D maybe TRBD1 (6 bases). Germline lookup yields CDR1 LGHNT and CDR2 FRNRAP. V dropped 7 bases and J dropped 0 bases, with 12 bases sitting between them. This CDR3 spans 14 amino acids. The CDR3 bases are TGTGCTAGTGCCTGGGGGCAGATGAACACTGAAGCTTTCTTT. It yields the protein CASAWGQMNTEAFF.

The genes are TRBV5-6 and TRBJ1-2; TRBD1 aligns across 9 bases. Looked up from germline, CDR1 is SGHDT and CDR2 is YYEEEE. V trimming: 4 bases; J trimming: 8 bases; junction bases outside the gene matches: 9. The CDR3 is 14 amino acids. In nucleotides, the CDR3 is TGTGCCAGCAGCCTCGGACAGGGGAGGGCGGGCTACACCTTC. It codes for CASSLGQGRAGYTF.

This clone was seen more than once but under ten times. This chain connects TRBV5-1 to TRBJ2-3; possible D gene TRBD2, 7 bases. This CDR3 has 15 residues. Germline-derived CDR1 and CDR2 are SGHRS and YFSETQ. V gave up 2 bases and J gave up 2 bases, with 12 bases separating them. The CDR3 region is CASSFRGGVTDTQYF. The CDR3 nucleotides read TGCGCCAGCAGCTTTAGGGGGGGTGTCACAGATACGCAGTATTTT.

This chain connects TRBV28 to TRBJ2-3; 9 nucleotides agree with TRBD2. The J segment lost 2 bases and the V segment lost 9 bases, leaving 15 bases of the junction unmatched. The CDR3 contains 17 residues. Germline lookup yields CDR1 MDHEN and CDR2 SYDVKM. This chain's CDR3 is CASYRGGLAGHTDTQYF. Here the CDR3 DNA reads TGTGCCAGTTACAGGGGTGGGCTAGCGGGGCACACAGATACGCAGTATTTT.

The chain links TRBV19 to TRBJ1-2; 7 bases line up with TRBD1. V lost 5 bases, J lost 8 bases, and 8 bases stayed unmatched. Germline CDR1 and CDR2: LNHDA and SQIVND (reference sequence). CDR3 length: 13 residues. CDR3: CASSSPTGSGYTF. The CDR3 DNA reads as TGTGCCAGTAGTTCCCCGACAGGGTCAGGCTACACCTTC.

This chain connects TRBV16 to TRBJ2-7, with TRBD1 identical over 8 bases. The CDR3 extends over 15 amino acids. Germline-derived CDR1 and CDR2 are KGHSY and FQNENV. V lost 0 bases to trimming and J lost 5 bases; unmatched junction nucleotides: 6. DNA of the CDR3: TGTGCCAGCAGCCAATCTAGGCAGGGGGCCGACGAGCAGTACTTC. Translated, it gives CASSQSRQGADEQYF.

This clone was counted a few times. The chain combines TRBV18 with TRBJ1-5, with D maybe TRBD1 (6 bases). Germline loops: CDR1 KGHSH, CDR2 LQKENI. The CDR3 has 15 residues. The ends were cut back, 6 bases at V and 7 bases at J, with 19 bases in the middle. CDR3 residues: CASSEKQGLGQPQHF. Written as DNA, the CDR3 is TGTGCCAGCTCGGAAAAGCAGGGGTTAGGGCAGCCCCAGCATTTT.

The CDR3 DNA reads as TGTGCCAGCAGCTTAGGGGCAGTGAACACCGGGGAGCTGTTTTTT. Residues: CASSLGAVNTGELFF. The rearrangement uses TRBV13 and TRBJ2-2, with D hard to call. V gave up 0 bases and J gave up 1 base, with 6 bases separating them. In germline, CDR1 is PRHDT, CDR2 FYEKMQ (reference sequence). The CDR3 loop spans 15 amino acids.

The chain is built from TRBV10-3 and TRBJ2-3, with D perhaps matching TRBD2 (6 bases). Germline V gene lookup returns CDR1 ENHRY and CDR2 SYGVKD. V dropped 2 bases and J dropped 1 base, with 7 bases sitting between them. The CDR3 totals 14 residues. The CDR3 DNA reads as TGTGCCATCAGTGAGGGAGGGGGCACAGATACGCAGTATTTT. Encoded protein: CAISEGGGTDTQYF.